This T cell receptor (beta chain) derives from a study of blood T cell repertoires in COVID-19. Looking at the study overall: The cDNA or gDNA used as material had been derived from T cells, B-cell-depleted T cells, or PBMCs.

Generated by immunoSEQ multiplex PCR, the TCRdb table keeps only in-frame clones and is missing some. Of tens of thousands of clones listed, over 80% are singletons. The specimen was peripheral blood. The clonotype comes from a human donor in a cohort sampled during active COVID-19.

The CDR3 sequence: CASSEARAENSPLHF. The DNA of the CDR3 is TGTGCCAGCAGTGAAGCGAGGGCGGAGAATTCACCCCTCCACTTT. The J gene is TRBJ1-6, the V gene TRBV6-1; D is undetermined. Trimming stripped 0 bases from V and 7 bases from J, with 10 bases between. CDR3 length: 15 amino acids. Germline V CDR1 and CDR2: MNHNS, SASEGT.